Below, one T cell receptor beta chain is given with its context. Its antigen is unknown. This CDR3 contains 16 residues. The germline V gene has CDR1 LGHNA and CDR2 YSLEER. V dropped 0 bases and J dropped 6 bases, with 14 bases sitting between them. An amount of RNA that ranged from 0.5 to 1 ug was reverse transcribed with random hexamers. Multiplex PCR with immunoSEQ amplified the TCR beta CDR3 across 54 Vbeta and 13 Jbeta. Via MiXCR, TCRdb re-called the immunoSEQ multiplex PCR reads, giving one row per CDR3 protein. The sample holds fewer than 350,000 distinct CDR3 sequences, over 75% seen once. Sequencing of TCR beta, carried out with a high-throughput approach, was applied to CD8+ and CD4+ T cells from the blood. The multiple sclerosis controls comprised treatment-naive patients whose relapsing-remitting disease was stable or active. This sample is drawn from a study of CD8 T cells in Susac syndrome. Points from the study as a whole: As acknowledged by the study, its TCR sequencing and HLA analysis included a relatively small number of individuals.

This sequence was found in a human donor with multiple sclerosis. The chain is built from TRBV4-3 and TRBJ1-4; TRBD1 is a possible D gene (5 bases). The sample was CD8+ T cells from PBMCs. The CDR3 here is CASSQDPTGTDEKLFF. The DNA of the CDR3 is TGCGCCAGCAGCCAAGACCCCACAGGAACGGATGAAAAACTGTTTTTT.